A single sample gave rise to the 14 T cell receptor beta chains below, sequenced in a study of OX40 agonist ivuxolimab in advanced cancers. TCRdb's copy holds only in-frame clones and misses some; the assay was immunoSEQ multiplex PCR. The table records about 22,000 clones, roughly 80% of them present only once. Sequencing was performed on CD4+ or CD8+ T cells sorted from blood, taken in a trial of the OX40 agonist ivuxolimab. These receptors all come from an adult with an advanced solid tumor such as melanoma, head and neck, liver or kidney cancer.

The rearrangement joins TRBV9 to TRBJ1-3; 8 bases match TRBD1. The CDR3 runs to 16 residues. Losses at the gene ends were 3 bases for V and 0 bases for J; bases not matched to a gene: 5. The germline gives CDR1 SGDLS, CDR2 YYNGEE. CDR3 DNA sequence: TGTGCCAGCAGCGCTGGACAGGGACTCTCTGGAAACACCATATATTTT. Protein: CASSAGQGLSGNTIYF.

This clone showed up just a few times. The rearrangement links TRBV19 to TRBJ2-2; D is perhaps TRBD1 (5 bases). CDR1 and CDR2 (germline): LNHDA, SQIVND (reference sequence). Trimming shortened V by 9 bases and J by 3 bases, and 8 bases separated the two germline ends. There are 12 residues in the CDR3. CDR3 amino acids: CASLGDTGELFF. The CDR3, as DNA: TGTGCCAGCCTAGGGGACACCGGGGAGCTGTTTTTT.

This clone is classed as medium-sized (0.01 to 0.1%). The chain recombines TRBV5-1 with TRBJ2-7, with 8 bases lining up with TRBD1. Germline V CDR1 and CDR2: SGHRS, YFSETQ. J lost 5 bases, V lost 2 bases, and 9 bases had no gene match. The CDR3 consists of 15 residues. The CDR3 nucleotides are TGCGCCAGCAGCTTATCAAGGACAGGGCGGGACGAGCAGTACTTC. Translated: CASSLSRTGRDEQYF.

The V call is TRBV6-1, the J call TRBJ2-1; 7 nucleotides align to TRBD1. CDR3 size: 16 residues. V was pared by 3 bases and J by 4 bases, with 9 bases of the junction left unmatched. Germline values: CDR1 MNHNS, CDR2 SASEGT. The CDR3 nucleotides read TGTGCCAGCAGTGACTACAGGGGTAGCGTATACAATGAGCAGTTCTTC. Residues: CASSDYRGSVYNEQFF.

The CDR3 nucleotides read TGTGCCAGCAGTCCGGGACTAGGTGGCGAGCAGTACTTC. The encoded protein is CASSPGLGGEQYF. The chain has TRBV6-5 and TRBJ2-7; 8 bases are a match to TRBD2. J was trimmed by 6 bases and V by 5 bases; bases with no gene match: 6. CDR1 MNHEY and CDR2 SVGAGI come from the germline V gene. The CDR3 runs to 13 residues.

CDR3 residues: CASSFRGPFLSGNTIYF. The CDR3 bases are TGTGCCAGCAGCTTCCGAGGGCCCTTTCTCTCTGGAAACACCATATATTTT. V is TRBV7-8 and J is TRBJ1-3; D uncertain. This CDR3 has 17 residues. The ends were cut back, 3 bases at V and 0 bases at J, with 15 bases in the middle. Per germline, CDR1 SGHVS and CDR2 FQNEAQ. The variable domain in full, with the rest retrieved from reference TRBV7-8 and TRBJ1-3, is GAGVSQSPRYKVAKRGQDVALRCDPISGHVSLFWYQQALGQGPEFLTYFQNEAQLDKSGLPSDRFFAERPEGSVSTLKIQRTQQEDSAVYLCASSFRGPFLSGNTIYFGEGSWLTVV.

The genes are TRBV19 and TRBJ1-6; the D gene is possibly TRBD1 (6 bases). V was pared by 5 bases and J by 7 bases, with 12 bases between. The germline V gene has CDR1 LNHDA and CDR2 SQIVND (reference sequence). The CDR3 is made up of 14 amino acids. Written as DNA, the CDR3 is TGTGCCAGTAGTCCGGTGCAGGGGAATTCACCCCTCCACTTT. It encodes CASSPVQGNSPLHF.

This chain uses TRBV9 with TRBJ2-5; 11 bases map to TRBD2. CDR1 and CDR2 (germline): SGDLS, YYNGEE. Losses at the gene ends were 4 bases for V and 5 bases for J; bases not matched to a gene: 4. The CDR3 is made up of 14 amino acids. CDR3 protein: CASSTSGSVETQYF. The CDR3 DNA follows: TGTGCCAGCAGCACTAGCGGGAGCGTGGAGACCCAGTACTTC.

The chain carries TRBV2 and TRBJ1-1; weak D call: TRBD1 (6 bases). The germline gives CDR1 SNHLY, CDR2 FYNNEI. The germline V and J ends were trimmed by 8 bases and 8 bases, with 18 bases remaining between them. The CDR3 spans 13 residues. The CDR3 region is CASLPFRTAEAFF. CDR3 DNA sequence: TGTGCCAGCCTCCCTTTTCGGACAGCAGAAGCTTTCTTT. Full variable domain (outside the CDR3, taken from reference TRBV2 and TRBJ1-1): EPEVTQTPSHQVTQMGQEVILRCVPISNHLYFYWYRQILGQKVEFLVSFYNNEISEKSEIFDDQFSVERPDGSNFTLKIRSTKLEDSAMYFCASLPFRTAEAFFGQGTRLTVV.

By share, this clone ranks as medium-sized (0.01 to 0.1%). CDR3 in DNA: TGTGCCAGCACCCGGGGGGGCAGCTACACCGGGGAGCTGTTTTTT. It yields the protein CASTRGGSYTGELFF. This chain connects TRBV28 to TRBJ2-2; 8 nucleotides agree with TRBD2. V was pared by 7 bases and J by 3 bases, with 7 bases of the junction left unmatched. This CDR3 region has 15 residues. CDR1 and CDR2 (germline): MDHEN, SYDVKM.

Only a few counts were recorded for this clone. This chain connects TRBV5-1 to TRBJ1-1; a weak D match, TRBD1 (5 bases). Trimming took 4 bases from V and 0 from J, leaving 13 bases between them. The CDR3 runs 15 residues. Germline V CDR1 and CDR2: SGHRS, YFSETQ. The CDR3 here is CASSRGGNLNTEAFF. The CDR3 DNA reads TGCGCCAGCAGCCGTGGGGGGAATCTGAACACTGAAGCTTTCTTT.

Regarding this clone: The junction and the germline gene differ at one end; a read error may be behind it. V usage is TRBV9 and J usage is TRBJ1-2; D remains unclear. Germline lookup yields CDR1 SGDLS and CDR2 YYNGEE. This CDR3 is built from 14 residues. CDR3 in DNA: TGTGCCAGCAGCGTAGGTCAGCTTAACTATGGGTACACCTTC. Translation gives CASSVGQLNYGYTF.

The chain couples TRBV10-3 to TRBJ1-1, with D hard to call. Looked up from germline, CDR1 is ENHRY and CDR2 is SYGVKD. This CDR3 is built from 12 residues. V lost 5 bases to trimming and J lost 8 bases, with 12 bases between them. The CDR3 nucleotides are TGTGCCATCAGTTCAGTGGGCAGGGAAGCTTTCTTT. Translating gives CAISSVGREAFF.

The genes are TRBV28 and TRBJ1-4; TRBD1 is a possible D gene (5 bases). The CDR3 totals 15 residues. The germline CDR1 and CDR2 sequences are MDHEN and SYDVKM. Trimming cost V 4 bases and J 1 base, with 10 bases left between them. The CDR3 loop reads CASSSGGVTNEKLFF. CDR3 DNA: TGTGCCAGCAGTTCAGGAGGGGTAACTAATGAAAAACTGTTTTTT.